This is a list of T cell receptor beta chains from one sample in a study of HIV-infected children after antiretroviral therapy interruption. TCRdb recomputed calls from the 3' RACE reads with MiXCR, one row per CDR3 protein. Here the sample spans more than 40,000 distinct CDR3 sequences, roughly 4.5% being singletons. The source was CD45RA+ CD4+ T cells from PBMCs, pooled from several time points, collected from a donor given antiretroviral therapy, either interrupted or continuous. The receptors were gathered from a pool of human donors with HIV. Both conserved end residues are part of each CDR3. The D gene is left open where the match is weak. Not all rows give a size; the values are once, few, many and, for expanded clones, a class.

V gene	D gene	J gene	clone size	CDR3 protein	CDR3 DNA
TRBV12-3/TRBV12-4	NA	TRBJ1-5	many	CASSLLEAPQHF	TGTGCCAGCAGTTTATTGGAGGCACCCCAGCATTTT
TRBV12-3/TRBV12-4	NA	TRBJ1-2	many	CASSLRGDYGYTF	TGTGCCAGCAGTTTAAGAGGTGACTATGGCTACACCTTC
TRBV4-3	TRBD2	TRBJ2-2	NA	CASGGDTGELFF	TGCGCCTCGGGGGGAGACACCGGGGAGCTGTTTTTT
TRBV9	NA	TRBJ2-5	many	CASSVGQGSTETQYF	TGTGCCAGCAGCGTAGGTCAGGGGTCGACAGAGACCCAGTACTTC
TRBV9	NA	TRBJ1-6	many	CASSISGTENSPLHF	TGTGCCAGCAGCATATCCGGGACTGAGAATTCACCCCTCCACTTT
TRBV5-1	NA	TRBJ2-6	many	CASSPDPRQVTSGANVLTF	TGCGCCAGCAGCCCCGACCCGAGACAAGTCACGTCTGGGGCCAACGTCCTGACTTTC
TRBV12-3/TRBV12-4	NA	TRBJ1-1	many	CASTLGVNTEAFF	TGTGCCAGCACCTTGGGGGTAAACACTGAAGCTTTCTTT
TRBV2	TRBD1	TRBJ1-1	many	CASTRDSLNTEAFF	TGTGCCAGCACACGGGACAGCCTAAACACTGAAGCTTTCTTT
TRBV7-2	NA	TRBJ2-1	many	CASSTGQSSYNEQFF	TGTGCCAGCAGCACCGGACAGAGCTCCTACAATGAGCAGTTCTTC
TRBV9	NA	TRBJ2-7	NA	CASSPSPGPPSYEQYF	TGTGCCAGCAGCCCTTCCCCGGGCCCTCCTTCCTACGAGCAGTACTTC
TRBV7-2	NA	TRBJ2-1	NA	CASSLDIRASSYNEQFF	TGTGCCAGCAGCTTAGATATTAGGGCTAGCTCCTACAATGAGCAGTTCTTC
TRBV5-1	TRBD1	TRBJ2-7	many	CASSRDRGEEQYF	TGCGCCAGCAGCCGGGACAGGGGTGAGGAGCAGTACTTC
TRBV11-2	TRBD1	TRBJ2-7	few	CASSWPTPGQNSYEQYF	TGTGCCAGCAGCTGGCCCACCCCGGGACAGAACTCCTACGAGCAGTACTTC
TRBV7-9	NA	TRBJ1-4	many	CASSYRGENEKLFF	TGTGCCAGCAGCTACCGGGGCGAAAATGAAAAACTGTTTTTT
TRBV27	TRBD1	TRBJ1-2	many	CASSSLDRVGGYTF	TGTGCCAGCAGTTCCTTGGACAGGGTTGGTGGCTACACCTTC
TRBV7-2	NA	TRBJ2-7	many	CASSLTHEQYF	TGTGCCAGCAGCTTAACCCACGAGCAGTACTTC
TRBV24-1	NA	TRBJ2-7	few	CATSDSGQGGYEQYF	TGTGCCACCAGTGATTCGGGGCAGGGGGGCTACGAGCAGTACTTC
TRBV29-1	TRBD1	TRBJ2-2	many	CSVETGQPTGELFF	TGCAGCGTTGAAACGGGACAGCCGACCGGGGAGCTGTTTTTT
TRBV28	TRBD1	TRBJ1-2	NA	CASLPGQDFYGYTF	TGTGCCAGCCTCCCGGGACAGGACTTCTATGGCTACACCTTC
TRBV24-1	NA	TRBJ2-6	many	CATSGGSGANVLTF	TGTGCCACCAGTGGAGGATCTGGGGCCAACGTCCTGACTTTC
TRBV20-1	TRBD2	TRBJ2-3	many	CSKRTRLTDTQYF	TGCAGTAAGAGGACTAGACTCACAGATACGCAGTATTTT
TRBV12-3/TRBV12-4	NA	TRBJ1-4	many	CASRSEKLFF	TGTGCCAGCAGAAGTGAAAAACTGTTTTTT
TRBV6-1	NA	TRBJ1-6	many	CASSEEGSNNSPLHF	TGTGCCAGCAGTGAAGAGGGATCCAATAATTCACCCCTCCACTTT
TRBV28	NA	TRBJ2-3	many	CASSGTASTDTQYF	TGTGCCAGCAGTGGCACAGCCAGCACAGATACGCAGTATTTT
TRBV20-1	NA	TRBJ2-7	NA	CSARTAGNGEQYF	TGCAGTGCTAGGACGGCGGGGAATGGCGAGCAGTACTTC
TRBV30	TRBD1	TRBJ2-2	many	CAWTGGSNTGELFF	TGTGCCTGGACAGGGGGCAGTAACACCGGGGAGCTGTTTTTT
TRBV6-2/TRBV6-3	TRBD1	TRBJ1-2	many	CASRAGTGGTYGYTF	TGTGCCAGCAGGGCCGGGACAGGGGGGACCTATGGCTACACCTTC
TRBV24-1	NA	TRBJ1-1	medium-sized	CATSDLSGPAVTEAFF	TGTGCCACCAGTGATTTGAGTGGTCCGGCTGTGACTGAAGCTTTCTTT
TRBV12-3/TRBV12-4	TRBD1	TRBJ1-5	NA	CASSLAQGAVNQPQHF	TGTGCCAGCAGTTTGGCTCAGGGGGCCGTCAATCAGCCCCAGCATTTT
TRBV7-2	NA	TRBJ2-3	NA	CASSLDGLGADTQYF	TGTGCCAGCAGCTTAGATGGTCTCGGAGCAGATACGCAGTATTTT
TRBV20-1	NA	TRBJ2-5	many	CSANGLGWTQYF	TGCAGTGCTAATGGGCTGGGGTGGACCCAGTACTTC
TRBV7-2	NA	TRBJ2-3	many	CASSFGAGTDTQYF	TGTGCCAGCAGCTTCGGGGCCGGGACAGATACGCAGTATTTT
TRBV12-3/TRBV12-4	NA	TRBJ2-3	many	CASTTLSTDTQYF	TGTGCCAGTACGACACTTAGCACAGATACGCAGTATTTT
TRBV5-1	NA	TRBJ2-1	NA	CASSLEQHEQFF	TGCGCCAGCAGCTTGGAACAGCATGAGCAGTTCTTC
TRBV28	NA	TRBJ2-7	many	CASRVGASYEQYF	TGTGCCAGCAGAGTAGGTGCCTCCTACGAGCAGTACTTC
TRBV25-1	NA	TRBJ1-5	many	CASSSSTPAVFHSNQPQHF	TGTGCCAGCAGCTCGTCCACCCCAGCGGTTTTTCATAGCAATCAGCCCCAGCATTTT
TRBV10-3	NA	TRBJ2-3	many	CAIRLTDTQYF	TGTGCCATCAGACTCACAGATACGCAGTATTTT
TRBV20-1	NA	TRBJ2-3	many	CSARRDYYTDTQYF	TGCAGTGCTAGACGCGACTATTACACAGATACGCAGTATTTT
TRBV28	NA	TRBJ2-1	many	CASSLRMGSQFF	TGTGCCAGCAGCCTAAGGATGGGGTCCCAGTTCTTC
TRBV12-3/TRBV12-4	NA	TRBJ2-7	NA	CASSWDSGYEQYF	TGTGCCAGCAGTTGGGATAGCGGATACGAGCAGTACTTC
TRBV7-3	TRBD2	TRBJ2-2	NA	CASSLRTSNTGELFF	TGTGCCAGCAGCCTAAGGACTAGCAACACCGGGGAGCTGTTTTTT
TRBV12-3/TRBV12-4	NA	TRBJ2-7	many	CASSKGYEQYF	TGTGCCAGCAGTAAAGGGTACGAGCAGTACTTC
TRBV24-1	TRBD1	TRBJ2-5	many	CATSVTGEETQYF	TGTGCCACCAGTGTCACAGGGGAAGAGACCCAGTACTTC
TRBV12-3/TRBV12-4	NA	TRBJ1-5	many	CASSGAAGRSNQPQHF	TGTGCCAGCAGTGGCGCTGCGGGAAGGAGCAATCAGCCCCAGCATTTT
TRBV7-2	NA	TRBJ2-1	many	CASSPGADSYNEQFF	TGTGCCAGCAGCCCAGGGGCGGACTCTTACAATGAGCAGTTCTTC
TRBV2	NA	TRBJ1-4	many	CASKGGRGEKLFF	TGTGCCAGCAAGGGGGGAAGAGGTGAAAAACTGTTTTTT
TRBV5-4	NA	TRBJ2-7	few	CASSFQAESPYEQYF	TGTGCCAGCAGCTTCCAAGCGGAATCCCCCTACGAGCAGTACTTC
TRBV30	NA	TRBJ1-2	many	CAWSVGVHNYGYTF	TGTGCCTGGAGTGTGGGGGTCCATAACTATGGCTACACCTTC
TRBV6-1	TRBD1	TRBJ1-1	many	CASSRTGAYPEAFF	TGTGCCAGCAGCCGGACAGGGGCTTATCCTGAAGCTTTCTTT
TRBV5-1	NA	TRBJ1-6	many	CASSLYETNSPLHF	TGCGCCAGCAGCTTGTACGAGACTAATTCACCCCTCCACTTT
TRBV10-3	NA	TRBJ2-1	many	CAISELSGNNEQFF	TGTGCCATCAGTGAGTTGTCAGGCAACAATGAGCAGTTCTTC
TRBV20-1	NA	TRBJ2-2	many	CSAREGGITGELFF	TGCAGTGCTAGAGAAGGCGGGATAACCGGGGAGCTGTTTTTT
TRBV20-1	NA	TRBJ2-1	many	CSARGDNEQFF	TGCAGTGCTAGGGGGGACAATGAGCAGTTCTTC
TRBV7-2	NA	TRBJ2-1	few	CASSGTYPSYNEQFF	TGTGCCAGCAGCGGAACCTACCCCTCCTACAATGAGCAGTTCTTC
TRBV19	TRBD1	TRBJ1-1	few	CASSKLTGANTEAFF	TGTGCCAGTAGCAAACTGACAGGGGCGAACACTGAAGCTTTCTTT
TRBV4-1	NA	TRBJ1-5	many	CASSQDRGQEQPQHF	TGCGCCAGCAGCCAAGACCGGGGGCAGGAACAGCCCCAGCATTTT
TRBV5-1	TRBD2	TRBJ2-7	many	CASSGSGAYEQYF	TGCGCCAGCAGCGGGAGCGGGGCCTACGAGCAGTACTTC